The present entry profiles one T cell receptor beta chain with its context. What it binds is unknown. Libraries were prepared by immunoSEQ multiplex PCR; TCRdb keeps only in-frame clonotypes and omits some of them. Among tens of thousands of clones listed, approximately 80% were seen once. Germline-derived CDR1 and CDR2 are MNHEY and SVGAGI. V dropped 2 bases and J dropped 1 base, with 8 bases sitting between them. The CDR3 is 14 amino acids. The data are from a study of OX40 agonist ivuxolimab in advanced cancers. Study-wide points: There were, on average, more expanded clones in CD8+ T cells than in CD4+.

The sequence came from an adult with an advanced solid tumor such as melanoma, head and neck, liver or kidney cancer. Sequences were derived from CD4+ or CD8+ T cells sorted from blood, sampled in a trial of the OX40 agonist ivuxolimab. This chain uses TRBV6-5 with TRBJ1-1; D gene ambiguous. The CDR3 DNA is TGTGCCAGCAGTTACGATCGCGGGAACACTGAAGCTTTCTTT. It yields the protein CASSYDRGNTEAFF.